This T cell receptor beta chain stems from a study of blood T cell repertoires in COVID-19. The study recruited people aged roughly 18 to 95 years across around 24 US areas. Authors' processing steps: Cell counts per sample came from amplifying reference gene primers. TCRdb's table, derived via immunoSEQ multiplex PCR, lists solely in-frame clones and lacks some. D and trimming come from the DNA, and the V and J calls and clone size come from that table. In the table there are 150,000 to 200,000 clones, around four fifths of which are singletons. V shed 4 bases and J 4 bases; nucleotides not matched to a gene: 12. The CDR3 is 18 residues long. Germline values: CDR1 SGDLS, CDR2 YYNGEE.

This TCR was sampled from a woman aged 45 to 65 who had recovered from COVID-19. The V call is TRBV9, the J call TRBJ2-6, with 9 positions matching TRBD1. The sample consisted of PBMCs or T cells enriched from blood (not recorded which). In DNA, the CDR3 is TGTGCCAGCAGCTCCCCGGGACAGGGATTCTCGGGGGCCAACGTCCTGACTTTC. This translates into CASSSPGQGFSGANVLTF. Combining the CDR3 with reference TRBV9 and TRBJ2-6 gives the whole variable domain DSGVTQTPKHLITATGQRVTLRCSPRSGDLSVYWYQQSLDQGLQFLIQYYNGEERAKGNILERFSAQQFPDLHSELNLSSLELGDSALYFCASSSPGQGFSGANVLTFGAGSRLTVL.